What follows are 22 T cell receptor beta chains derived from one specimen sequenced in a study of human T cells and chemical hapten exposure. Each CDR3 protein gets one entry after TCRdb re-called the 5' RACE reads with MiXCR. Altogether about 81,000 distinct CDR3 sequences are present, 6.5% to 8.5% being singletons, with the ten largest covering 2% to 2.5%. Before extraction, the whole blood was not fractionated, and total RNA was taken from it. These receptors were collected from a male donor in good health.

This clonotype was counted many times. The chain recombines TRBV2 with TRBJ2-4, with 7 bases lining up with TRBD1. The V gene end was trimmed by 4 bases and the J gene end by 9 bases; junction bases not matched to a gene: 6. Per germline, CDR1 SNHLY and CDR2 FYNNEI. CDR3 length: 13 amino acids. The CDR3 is CASSVRGLSIQYF. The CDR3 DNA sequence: TGTGCCAGCAGTGTCAGGGGGTTGAGCATTCAGTACTTC.

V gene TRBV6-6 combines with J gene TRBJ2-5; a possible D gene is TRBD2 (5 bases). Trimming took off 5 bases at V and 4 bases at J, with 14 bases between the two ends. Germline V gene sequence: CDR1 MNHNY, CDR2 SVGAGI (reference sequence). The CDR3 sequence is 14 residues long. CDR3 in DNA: TGTGCCAGCAGTCTCAATGGGGAGTCAGAGACCCAGTACTTC. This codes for CASSLNGESETQYF.

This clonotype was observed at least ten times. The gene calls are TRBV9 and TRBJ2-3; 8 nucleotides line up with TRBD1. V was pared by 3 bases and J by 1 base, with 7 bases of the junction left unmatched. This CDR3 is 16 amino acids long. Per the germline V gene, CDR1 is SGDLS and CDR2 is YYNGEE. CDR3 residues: CASSASTGVGTDTQYF. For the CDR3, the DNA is TGTGCCAGCAGCGCCTCGACAGGGGTTGGCACAGATACGCAGTATTTT. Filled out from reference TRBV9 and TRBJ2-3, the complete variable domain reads DSGVTQTPKHLITATGQRVTLRCSPRSGDLSVYWYQQSLDQGLQFLIQYYNGEERAKGNILERFSAQQFPDLHSELNLSSLELGDSALYFCASSASTGVGTDTQYFGPGTRLTVL.

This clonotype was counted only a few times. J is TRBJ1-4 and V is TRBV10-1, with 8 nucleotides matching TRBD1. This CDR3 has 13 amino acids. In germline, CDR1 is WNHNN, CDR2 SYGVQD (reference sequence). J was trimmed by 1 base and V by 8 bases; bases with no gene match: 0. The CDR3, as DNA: TGCGCCAGCGGACAGGGAACTAATGAAAAACTGTTTTTT. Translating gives CASGQGTNEKLFF.

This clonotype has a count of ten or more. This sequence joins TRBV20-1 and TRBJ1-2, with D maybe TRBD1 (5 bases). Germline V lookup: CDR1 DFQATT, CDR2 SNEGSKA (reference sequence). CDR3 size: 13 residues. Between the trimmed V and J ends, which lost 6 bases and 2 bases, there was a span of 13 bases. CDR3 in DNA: TGCAGTGCCCGGGACGGCATAAACTATGGCTACACCTTC. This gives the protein CSARDGINYGYTF.

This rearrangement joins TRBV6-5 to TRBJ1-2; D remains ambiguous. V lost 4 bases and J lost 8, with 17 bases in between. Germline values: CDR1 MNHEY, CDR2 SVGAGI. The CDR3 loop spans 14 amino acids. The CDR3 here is CASSSTLYNGGYTF. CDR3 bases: TGTGCCAGCAGTTCTACACTATACAACGGCGGCTACACCTTC.

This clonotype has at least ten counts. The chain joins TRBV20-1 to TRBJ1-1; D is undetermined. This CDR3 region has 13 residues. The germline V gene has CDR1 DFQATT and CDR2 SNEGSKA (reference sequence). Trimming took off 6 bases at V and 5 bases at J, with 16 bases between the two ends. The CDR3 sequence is CSAQSGVGTEAFF. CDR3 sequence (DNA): TGCAGTGCCCAGTCTGGGGTAGGAACTGAAGCTTTCTTT.

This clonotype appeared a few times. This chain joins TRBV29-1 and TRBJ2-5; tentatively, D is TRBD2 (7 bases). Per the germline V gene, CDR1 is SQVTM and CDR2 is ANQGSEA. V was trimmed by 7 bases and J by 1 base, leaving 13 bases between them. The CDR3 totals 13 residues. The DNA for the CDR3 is TGCAGCGCCCCGGGGGGCAGCCAAGAGACCCAGTACTTC. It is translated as CSAPGGSQETQYF.

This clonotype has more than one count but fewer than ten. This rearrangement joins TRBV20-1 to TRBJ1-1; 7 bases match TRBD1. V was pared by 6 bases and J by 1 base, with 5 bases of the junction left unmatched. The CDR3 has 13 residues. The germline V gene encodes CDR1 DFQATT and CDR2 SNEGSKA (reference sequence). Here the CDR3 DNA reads TGCAGTGCGCTAAGGGGGCCGAACACTGAAGCTTTCTTT. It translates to CSALRGPNTEAFF.

CDR3 amino acids: CASSDGQGRPYGYTF. In DNA, the CDR3 is TGTGCCAGCAGTGATGGACAGGGACGGCCCTACGGCTACACCTTC. The rearrangement uses TRBV6-2 or TRBV6-3 and TRBJ1-2, with 8 bases that match TRBD1. The germline gives CDR1 MNHEY, CDR2 SVGEGT. This CDR3 region has 15 residues. The V gene end was trimmed by 5 bases and the J gene end by 8 bases; junction bases not matched to a gene: 13.

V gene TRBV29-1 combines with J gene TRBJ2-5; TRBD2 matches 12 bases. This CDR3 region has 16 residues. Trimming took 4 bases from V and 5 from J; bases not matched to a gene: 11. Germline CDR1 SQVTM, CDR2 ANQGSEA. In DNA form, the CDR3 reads TGCAGCGTTGTCGTTCTAGCGGGAGGGGTGGTGGAGACCCAGTACTTC. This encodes CSVVVLAGGVVETQYF.

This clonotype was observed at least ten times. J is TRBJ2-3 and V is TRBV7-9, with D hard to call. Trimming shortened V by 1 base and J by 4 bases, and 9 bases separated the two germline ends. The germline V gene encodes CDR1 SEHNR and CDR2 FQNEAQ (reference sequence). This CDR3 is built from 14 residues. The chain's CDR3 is CASSLEQVPDTQYF. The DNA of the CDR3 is TGTGCCAGCAGCTTAGAGCAGGTCCCAGATACGCAGTATTTT. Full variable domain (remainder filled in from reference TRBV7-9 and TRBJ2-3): DTGVSQNPRHKITKRGQNVTFRCDPISEHNRLYWYRQTLGQGPEFLTYFQNEAQLEKSRLLSDRFSAERPKGSFSTLEIQRTEQGDSAMYLCASSLEQVPDTQYFGPGTRLTVL.

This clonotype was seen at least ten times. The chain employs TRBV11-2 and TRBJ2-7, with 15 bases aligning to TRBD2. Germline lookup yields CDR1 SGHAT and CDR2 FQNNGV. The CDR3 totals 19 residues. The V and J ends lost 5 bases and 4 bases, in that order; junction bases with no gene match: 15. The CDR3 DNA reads TGTGCCAGCAGCCCAGACCGGACTAGCGGGAGGGCCACTTGGTACGAGCAGTACTTC. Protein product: CASSPDRTSGRATWYEQYF.

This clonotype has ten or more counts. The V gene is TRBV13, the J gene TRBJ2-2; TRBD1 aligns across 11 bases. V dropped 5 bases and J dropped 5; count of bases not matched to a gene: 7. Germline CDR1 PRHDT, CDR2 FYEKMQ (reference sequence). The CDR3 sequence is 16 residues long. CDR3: CASSPGQGARTGELFF. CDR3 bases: TGTGCCAGCAGCCCCGGACAGGGGGCAAGGACCGGGGAGCTGTTTTTT.

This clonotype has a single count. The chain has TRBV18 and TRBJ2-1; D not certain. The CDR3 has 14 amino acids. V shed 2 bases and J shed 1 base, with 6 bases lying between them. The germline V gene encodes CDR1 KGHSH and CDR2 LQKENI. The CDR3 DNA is TGTGCCAGCTCACCAAGTCGATCCTACAATGAGCAGTTCTTC. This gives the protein CASSPSRSYNEQFF.

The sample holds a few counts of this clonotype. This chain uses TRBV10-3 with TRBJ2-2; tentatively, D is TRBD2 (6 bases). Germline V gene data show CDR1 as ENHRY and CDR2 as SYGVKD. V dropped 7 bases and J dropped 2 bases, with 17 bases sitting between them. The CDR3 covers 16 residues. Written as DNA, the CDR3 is TGTGCCATCACCCCCTCGGGAGCGACTAACACCGGGGAGCTGTTTTTT. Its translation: CAITPSGATNTGELFF.

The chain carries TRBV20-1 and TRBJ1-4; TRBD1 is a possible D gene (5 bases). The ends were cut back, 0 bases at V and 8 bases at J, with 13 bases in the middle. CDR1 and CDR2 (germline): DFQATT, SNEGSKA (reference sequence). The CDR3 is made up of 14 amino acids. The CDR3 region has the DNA TGCAGTGCTAGAGAGCCGGGGGTTGAGGAAAAACTGTTTTTT. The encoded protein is CSAREPGVEEKLFF.

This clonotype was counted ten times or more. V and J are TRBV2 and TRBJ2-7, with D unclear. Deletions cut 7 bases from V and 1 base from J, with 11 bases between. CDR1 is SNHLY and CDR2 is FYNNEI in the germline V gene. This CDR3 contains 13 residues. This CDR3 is CASKNSESYEQYF. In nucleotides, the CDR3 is TGTGCCAGCAAAAACAGTGAATCCTACGAGCAGTACTTC.

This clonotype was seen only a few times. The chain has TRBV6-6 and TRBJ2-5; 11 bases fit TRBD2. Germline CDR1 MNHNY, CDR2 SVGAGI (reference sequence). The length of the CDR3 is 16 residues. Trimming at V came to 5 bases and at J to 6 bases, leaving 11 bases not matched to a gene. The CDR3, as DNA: TGTGCCAGCAGTGCTGGGAGTAGCGGGGGGGCCAAGACCCAGTACTTC. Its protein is CASSAGSSGGAKTQYF.

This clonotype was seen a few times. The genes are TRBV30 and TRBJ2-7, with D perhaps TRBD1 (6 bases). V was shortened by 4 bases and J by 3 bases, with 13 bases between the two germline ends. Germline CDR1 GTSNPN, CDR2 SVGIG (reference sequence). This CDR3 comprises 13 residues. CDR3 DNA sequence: TGTGCCTGGATAGGCAGGGGTAACTACGAGCAGTACTTC. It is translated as CAWIGRGNYEQYF.

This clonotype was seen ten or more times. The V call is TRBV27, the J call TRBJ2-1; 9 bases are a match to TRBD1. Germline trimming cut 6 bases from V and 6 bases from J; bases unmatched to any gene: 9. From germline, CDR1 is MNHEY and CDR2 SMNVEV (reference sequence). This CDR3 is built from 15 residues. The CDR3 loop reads CASSLPGTGRNEQFF. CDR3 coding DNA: TGTGCCAGCAGCCTACCCGGGACAGGGCGCAATGAGCAGTTCTTC.

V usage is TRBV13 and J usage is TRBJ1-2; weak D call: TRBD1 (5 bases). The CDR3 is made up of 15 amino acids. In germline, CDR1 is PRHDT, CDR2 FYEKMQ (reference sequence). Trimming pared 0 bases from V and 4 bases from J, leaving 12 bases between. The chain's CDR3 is CASSLGLGGGYGYTF. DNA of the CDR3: TGTGCCAGCAGCTTAGGGCTTGGGGGTGGCTATGGCTACACCTTC. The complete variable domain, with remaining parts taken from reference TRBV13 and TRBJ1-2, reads AAGVIQSPRHLIKEKRETATLKCYPIPRHDTVYWYQQGPGQDPQFLISFYEKMQSDKGSIPDRFSAQQFSDYHSELNMSSLELGDSALYFCASSLGLGGGYGYTFGSGTRLTVV.